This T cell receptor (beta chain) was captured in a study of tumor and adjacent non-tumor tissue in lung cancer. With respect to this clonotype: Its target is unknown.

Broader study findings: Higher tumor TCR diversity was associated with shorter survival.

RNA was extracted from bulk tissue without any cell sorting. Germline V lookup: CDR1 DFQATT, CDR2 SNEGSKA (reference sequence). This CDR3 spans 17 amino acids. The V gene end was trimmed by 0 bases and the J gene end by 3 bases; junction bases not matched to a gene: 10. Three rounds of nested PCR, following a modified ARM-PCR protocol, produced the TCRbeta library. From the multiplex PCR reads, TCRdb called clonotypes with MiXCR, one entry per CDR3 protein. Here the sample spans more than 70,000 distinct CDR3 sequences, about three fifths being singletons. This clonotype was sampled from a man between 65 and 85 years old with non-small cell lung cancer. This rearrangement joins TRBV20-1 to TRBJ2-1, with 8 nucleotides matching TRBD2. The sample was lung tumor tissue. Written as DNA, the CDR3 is TGCAGTGCTAGAGATCTTGGGGGTAGCGGGGTCTACAATGAGCAGTTCTTC. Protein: CSARDLGGSGVYNEQFF.